This T cell receptor beta chain was retrieved from a study of blood T cell repertoires in COVID-19. As handled by the study authors: Amplification from reference gene primers served as the basis for estimated nucleated cell counts. The table came from immunoSEQ multiplex PCR; TCRdb's copy has only in-frame clones and leaves some out. From that table come the V and J calls and clone size; the DNA was used to work out D and trimming. The table records around 150,000 clones, roughly 72% of them present only once. CDR3 length: 15 residues. Germline CDR1 and CDR2: SGDLS and YYNGEE. The V gene lost 3 bases and the J gene lost 7 bases, with 16 bases spanning the gap.

The chain employs TRBV9 and TRBJ1-4; unclear D gene. Source material: peripheral blood. This sequence originates from a woman over 75 with acute or convalescent COVID-19. The CDR3 DNA reads TGTGCCAGCAGCGCGCGGGGTCAGGTTGGTGAAAAACTGTTTTTT. This sequence encodes CASSARGQVGEKLFF.